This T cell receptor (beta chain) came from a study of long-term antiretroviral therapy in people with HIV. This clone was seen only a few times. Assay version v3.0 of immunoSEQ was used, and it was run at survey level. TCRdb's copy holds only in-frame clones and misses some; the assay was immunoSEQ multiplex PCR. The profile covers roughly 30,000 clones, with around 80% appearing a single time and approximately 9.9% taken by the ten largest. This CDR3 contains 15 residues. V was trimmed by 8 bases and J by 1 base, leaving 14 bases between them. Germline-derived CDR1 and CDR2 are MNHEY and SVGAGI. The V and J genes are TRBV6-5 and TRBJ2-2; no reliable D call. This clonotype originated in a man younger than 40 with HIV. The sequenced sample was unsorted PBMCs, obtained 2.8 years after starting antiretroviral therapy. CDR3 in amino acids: CASQIEFRNTGELFF. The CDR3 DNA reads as TGTGCCAGCCAAATCGAGTTTCGGAACACCGGGGAGCTGTTTTTT.